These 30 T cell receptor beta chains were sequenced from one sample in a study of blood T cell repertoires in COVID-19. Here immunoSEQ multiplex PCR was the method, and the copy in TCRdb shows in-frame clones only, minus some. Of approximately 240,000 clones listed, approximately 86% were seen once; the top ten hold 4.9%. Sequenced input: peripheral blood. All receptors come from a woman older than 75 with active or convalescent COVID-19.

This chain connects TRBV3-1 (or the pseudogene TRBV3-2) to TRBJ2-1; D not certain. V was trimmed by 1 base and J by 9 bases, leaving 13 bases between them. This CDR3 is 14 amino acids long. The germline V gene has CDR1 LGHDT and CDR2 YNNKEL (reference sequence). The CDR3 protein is CASSQALVSFEQFF. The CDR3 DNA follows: TGTGCCAGCAGCCAAGCGTTGGTGAGTTTTGAGCAGTTCTTC.

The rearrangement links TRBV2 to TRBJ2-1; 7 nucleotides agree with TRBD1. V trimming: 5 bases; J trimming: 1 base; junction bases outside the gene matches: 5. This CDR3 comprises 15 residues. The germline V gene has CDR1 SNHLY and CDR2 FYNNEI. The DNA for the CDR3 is TGTGCCAGCAGTATACTCAGGGGGTCCTACAATGAGCAGTTCTTC. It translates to CASSILRGSYNEQFF.

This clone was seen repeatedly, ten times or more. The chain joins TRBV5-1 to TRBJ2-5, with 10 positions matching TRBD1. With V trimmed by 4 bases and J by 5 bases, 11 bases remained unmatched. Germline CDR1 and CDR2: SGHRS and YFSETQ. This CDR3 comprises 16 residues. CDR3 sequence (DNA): TGCGCCAGCAGCGGGACAGGGGATGGGGTCGGGGAGACCCAGTACTTC. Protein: CASSGTGDGVGETQYF.

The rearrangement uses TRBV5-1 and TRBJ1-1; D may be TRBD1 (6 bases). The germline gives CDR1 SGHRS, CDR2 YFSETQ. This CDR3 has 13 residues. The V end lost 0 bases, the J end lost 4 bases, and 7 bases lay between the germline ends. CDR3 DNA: TGCGCCAGCAGCTTGGGGGGGCCCACTGAAGCTTTCTTT. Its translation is CASSLGGPTEAFF.

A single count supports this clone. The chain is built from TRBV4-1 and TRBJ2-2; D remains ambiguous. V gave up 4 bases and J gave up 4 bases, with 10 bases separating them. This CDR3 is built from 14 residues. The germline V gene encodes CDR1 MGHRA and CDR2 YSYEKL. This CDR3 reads CASSRRGSTGELFF. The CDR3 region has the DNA TGCGCCAGCAGCCGGAGAGGAAGCACCGGGGAGCTGTTTTTT.

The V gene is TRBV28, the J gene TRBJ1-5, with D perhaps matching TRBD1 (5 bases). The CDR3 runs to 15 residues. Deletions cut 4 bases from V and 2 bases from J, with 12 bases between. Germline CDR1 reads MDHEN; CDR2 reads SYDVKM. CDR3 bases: TGTGCCAGCAGTTCCAGGGTGGCGGGCAATCAGCCCCAGCATTTT. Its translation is CASSSRVAGNQPQHF.

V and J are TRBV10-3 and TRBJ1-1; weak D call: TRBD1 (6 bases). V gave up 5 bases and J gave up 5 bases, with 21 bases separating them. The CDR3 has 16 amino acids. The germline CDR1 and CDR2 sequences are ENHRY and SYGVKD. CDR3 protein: CAISPSVVGGGTEAFF. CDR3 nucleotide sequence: TGTGCCATCAGTCCTTCGGTAGTAGGGGGAGGGACTGAAGCTTTCTTT.

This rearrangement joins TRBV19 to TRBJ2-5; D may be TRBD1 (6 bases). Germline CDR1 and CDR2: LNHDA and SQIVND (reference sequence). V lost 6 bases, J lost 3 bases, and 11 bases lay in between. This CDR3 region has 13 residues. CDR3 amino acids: CASSDRTKETQYF. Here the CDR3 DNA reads TGTGCCAGTAGCGACAGGACCAAAGAGACCCAGTACTTC. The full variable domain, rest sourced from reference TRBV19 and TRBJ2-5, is DGGITQSPKYLFRKEGQNVTLSCEQNLNHDAMYWYRQDPGQGLRLIYYSQIVNDFQKGDIAEGYSVSREKKESFPLTVTSAQKNPTAFYLCASSDRTKETQYFGPGTRLLVL.

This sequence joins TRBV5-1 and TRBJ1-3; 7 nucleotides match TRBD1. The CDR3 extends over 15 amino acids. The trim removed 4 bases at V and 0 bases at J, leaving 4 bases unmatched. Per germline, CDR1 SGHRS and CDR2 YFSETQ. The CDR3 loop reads CASSKGQNSGNTIYF. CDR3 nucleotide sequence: TGCGCCAGCAGCAAGGGACAGAACTCTGGAAACACCATATATTTT.

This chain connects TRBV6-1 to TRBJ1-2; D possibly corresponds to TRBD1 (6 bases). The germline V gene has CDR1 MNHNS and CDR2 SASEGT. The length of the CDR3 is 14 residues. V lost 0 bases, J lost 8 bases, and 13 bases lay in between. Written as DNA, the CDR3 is TGTGCCAGCAGTGAAGCGCCACAGGGTGGAGGCTACACCTTC. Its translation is CASSEAPQGGGYTF.

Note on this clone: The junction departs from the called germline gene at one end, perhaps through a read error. The CDR3 reads CASGEGLGLGGYTF. The DNA of the CDR3 is TGTGCCAGCGGTGAAGGGCTTGGTCTTGGTGGCTACACCTTC. The rearrangement links TRBV2 to TRBJ1-2; D gene uncertain. CDR1 and CDR2 (germline): SNHLY, FYNNEI. The CDR3 is 14 residues long. The full variable domain, rest sourced from reference TRBV2 and TRBJ1-2, is EPEVTQTPSHQVTQMGQEVILRCVPISNHLYFYWYRQILGQKVEFLVSFYNNEISEKSEIFDDQFSVERPDGSNFTLKIRSTKLEDSAMYFCASGEGLGLGGYTFGSGTRLTVV.

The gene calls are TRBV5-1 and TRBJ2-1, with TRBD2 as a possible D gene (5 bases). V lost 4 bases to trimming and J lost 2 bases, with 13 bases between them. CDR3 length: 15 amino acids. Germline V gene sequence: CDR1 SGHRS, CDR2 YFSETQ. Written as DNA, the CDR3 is TGCGCCAGCAGCCCGCAGTCCGGGACCTACAATGAGCAGTTCTTC. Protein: CASSPQSGTYNEQFF. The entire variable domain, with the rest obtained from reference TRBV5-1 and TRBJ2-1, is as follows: KAGVTQTPRYLIKTRGQQVTLSCSPISGHRSVSWYQQTPGQGLQFLFEYFSETQRNKGNFPGRFSGRQFSNSRSEMNVSTLELGDSALYLCASSPQSGTYNEQFFGPGTRLTVL.

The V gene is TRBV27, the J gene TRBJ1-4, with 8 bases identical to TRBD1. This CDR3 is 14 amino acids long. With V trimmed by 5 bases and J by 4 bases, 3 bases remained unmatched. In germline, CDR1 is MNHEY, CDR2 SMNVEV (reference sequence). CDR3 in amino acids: CASSRTGYNEKLFF. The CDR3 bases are TGTGCCAGCAGTCGGACAGGGTATAATGAAAAACTGTTTTTT.

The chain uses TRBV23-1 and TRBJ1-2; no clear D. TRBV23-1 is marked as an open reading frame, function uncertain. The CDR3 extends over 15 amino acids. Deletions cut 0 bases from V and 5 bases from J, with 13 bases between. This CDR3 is CASSQSVPDSYGYTF. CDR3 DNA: TGCGCCAGCAGTCAATCGGTGCCAGACTCATATGGCTACACCTTC.

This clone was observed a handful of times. The CDR3 loop is CASRGQGELYYGYTF. The CDR3 DNA reads TGTGCCAGCAGAGGACAGGGCGAGCTCTACTATGGCTACACCTTC. This sequence joins TRBV27 and TRBJ1-2, with TRBD1 matching over 8 bases. With V trimmed by 6 bases and J by 3 bases, 9 bases remained unmatched. Germline CDR1 MNHEY, CDR2 SMNVEV (reference sequence). This CDR3 has 15 amino acids.

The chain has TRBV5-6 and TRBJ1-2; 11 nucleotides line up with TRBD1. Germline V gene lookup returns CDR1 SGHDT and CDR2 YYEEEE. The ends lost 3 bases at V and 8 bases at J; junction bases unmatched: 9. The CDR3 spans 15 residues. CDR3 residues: CASSSAGQGGGGYTF. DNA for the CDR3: TGTGCCAGCAGCTCTGCGGGACAGGGGGGAGGAGGCTACACCTTC.

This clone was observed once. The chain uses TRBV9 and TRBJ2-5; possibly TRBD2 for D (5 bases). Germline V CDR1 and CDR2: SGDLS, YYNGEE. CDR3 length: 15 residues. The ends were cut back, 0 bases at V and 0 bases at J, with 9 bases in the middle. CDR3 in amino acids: CASSVGISDQETQYF. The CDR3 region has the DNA TGTGCCAGCAGCGTAGGGATTAGCGACCAAGAGACCCAGTACTTC.

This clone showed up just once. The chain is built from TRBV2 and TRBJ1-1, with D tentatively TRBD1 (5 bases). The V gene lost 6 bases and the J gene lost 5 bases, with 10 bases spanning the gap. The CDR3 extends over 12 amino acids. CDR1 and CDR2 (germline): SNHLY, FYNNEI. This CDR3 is CASRWGETEAFF. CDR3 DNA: TGTGCCAGCAGGTGGGGGGAGACTGAAGCTTTCTTT.

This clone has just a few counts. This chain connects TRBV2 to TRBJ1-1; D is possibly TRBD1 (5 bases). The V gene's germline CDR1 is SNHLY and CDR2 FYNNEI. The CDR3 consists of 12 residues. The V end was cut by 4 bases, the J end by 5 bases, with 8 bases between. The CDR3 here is CASSGTRTEAFF. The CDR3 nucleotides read TGTGCCAGCAGTGGGACACGAACTGAAGCTTTCTTT.

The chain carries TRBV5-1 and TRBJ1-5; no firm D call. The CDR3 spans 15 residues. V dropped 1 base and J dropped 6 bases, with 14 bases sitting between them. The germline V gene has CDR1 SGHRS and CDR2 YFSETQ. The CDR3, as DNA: TGCGCCAGCAGCTTGAATTGGCCAGGAGGTCAGCCCCAGCATTTT. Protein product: CASSLNWPGGQPQHF.

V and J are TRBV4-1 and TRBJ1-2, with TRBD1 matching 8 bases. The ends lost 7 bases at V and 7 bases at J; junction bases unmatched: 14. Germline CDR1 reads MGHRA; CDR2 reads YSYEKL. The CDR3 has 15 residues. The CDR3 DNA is TGCGCCAGCACCTATGAACGACAGGGGTTGAGTGGCTACACCTTC. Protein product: CASTYERQGLSGYTF.

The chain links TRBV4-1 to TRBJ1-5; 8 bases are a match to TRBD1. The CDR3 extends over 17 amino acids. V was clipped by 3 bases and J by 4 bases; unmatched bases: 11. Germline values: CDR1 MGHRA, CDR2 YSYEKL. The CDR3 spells CASSQSGTGVWNQPQHF. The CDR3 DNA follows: TGCGCCAGCAGCCAGTCCGGGACAGGCGTTTGGAATCAGCCCCAGCATTTT.

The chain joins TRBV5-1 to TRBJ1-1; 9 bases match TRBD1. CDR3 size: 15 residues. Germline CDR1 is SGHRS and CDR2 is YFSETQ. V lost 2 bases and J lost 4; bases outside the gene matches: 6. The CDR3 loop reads CASSLMTTGGTEAFF. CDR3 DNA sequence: TGCGCCAGCAGCTTAATGACGACAGGGGGCACTGAAGCTTTCTTT.

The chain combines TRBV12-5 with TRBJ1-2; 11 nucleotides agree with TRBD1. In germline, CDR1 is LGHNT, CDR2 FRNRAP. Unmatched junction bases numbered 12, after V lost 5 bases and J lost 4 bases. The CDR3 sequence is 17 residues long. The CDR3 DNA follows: TGTGCTAGTGGTGATACCGGGACAGGGGGAGCCCTCTATGGCTACACCTTC. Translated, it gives CASGDTGTGGALYGYTF. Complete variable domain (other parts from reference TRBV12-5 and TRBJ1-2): DARVTQTPRHKVTEMGQEVTMRCQPILGHNTVFWYRQTMMQGLELLAYFRNRAPLDDSGMPKDRFSAEMPDATLATLKIQPSEPRDSAVYFCASGDTGTGGALYGYTFGSGTRLTVV.

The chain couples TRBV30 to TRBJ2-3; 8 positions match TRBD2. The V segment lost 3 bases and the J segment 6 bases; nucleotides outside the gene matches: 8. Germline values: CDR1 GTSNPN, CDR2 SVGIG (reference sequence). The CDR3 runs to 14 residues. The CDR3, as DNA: TGTGCCTGGAGCCGCGGGGGGAAAGAGGATACGCAGTATTTT. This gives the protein CAWSRGGKEDTQYF.

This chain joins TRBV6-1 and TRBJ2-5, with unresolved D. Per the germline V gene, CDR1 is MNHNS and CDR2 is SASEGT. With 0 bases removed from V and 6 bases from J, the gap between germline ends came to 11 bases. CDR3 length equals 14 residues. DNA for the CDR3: TGTGCCAGCAGTGAAGCGCAGGTCCCCAAGACCCAGTACTTC. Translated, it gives CASSEAQVPKTQYF.

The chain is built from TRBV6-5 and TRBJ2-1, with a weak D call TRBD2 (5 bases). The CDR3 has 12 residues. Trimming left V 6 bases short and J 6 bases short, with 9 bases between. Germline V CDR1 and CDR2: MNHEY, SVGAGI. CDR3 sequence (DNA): TGTGCCAGCAGCCGAGGGCGCAATGAGCAGTTCTTC. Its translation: CASSRGRNEQFF.

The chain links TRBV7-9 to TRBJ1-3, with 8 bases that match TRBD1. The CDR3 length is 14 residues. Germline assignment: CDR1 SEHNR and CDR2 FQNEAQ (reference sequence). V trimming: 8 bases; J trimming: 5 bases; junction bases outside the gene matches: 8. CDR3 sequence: CASHGQGERNTIYF. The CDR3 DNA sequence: TGTGCCAGCCACGGACAGGGCGAACGAAACACCATATATTTT.

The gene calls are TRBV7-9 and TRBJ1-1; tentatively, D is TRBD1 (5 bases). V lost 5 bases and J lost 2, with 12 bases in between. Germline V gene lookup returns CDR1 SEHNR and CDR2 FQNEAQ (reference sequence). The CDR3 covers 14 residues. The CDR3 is CASSPDTPNTEAFF. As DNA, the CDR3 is TGTGCCAGCAGCCCGGACACGCCCAACACTGAAGCTTTCTTT.

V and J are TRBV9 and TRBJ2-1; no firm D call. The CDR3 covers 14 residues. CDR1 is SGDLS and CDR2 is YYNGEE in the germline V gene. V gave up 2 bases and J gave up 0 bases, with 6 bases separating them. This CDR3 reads CASSVSFSYNEQFF. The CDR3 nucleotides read TGTGCCAGCAGCGTTTCTTTCTCCTACAATGAGCAGTTCTTC. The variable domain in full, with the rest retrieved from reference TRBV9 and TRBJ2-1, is DSGVTQTPKHLITATGQRVTLRCSPRSGDLSVYWYQQSLDQGLQFLIQYYNGEERAKGNILERFSAQQFPDLHSELNLSSLELGDSALYFCASSVSFSYNEQFFGPGTRLTVL.